This T cell receptor (beta chain) stems from a study of T cell changes during pregnancy in multiple sclerosis. Here immunoSEQ multiplex PCR was the method, and the copy in TCRdb shows in-frame clones only, minus some. The sample includes 60,000 or so clones, approximately 90% of them seen just once. The table lists this clone with a count of one. Trimming pared 6 bases from V and 4 bases from J, leaving 12 bases between. The CDR3 consists of 13 residues. CDR1 and CDR2 (germline): MNHEY, SMNVEV (reference sequence). The receptor comes from a female donor in good health, enrolled as a control in a pregnancy study. V is TRBV27 and J is TRBJ1-2; D unclear. Material: peripheral blood, obtained in the first trimester of pregnancy. The CDR3 DNA reads TGTGCCAGCAGCAAGTCCCGGGTCTATGGCTACACCTTC. This gives the protein CASSKSRVYGYTF.